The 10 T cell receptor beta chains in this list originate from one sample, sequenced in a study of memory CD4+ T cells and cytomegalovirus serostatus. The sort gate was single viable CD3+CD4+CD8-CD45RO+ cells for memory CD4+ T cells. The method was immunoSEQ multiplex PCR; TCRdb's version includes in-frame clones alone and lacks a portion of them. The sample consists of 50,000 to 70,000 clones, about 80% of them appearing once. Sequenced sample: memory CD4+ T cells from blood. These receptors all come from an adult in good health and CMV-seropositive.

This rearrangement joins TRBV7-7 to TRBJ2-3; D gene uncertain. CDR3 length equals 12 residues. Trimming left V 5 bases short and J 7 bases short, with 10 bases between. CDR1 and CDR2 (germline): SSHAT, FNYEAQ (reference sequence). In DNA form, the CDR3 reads TGTGCCAGCAGCACACTAATAAATACGCAGTATTTT. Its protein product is CASSTLINTQYF.

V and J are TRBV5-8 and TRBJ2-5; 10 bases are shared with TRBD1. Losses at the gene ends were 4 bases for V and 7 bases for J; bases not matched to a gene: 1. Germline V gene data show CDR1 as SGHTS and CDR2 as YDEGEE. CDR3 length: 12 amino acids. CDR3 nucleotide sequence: TGTGCCAGCAGCAGGGACAGGGGGACCCAGTACTTC. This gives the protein CASSRDRGTQYF.

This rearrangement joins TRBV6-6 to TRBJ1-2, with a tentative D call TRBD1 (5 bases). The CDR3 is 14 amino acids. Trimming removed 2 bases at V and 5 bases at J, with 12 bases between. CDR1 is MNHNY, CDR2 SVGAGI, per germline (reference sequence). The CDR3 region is CASSYGDSAYGYTF. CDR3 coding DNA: TGTGCCAGCAGTTACGGAGACAGTGCATATGGCTACACCTTC.

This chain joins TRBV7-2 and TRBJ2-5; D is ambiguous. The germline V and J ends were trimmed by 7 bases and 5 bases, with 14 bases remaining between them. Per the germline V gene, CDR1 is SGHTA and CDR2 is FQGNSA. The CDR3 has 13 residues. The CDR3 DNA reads TGTGCCAGCACCCTTAGTGGATCGGAGACCCAGTACTTC. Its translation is CASTLSGSETQYF.

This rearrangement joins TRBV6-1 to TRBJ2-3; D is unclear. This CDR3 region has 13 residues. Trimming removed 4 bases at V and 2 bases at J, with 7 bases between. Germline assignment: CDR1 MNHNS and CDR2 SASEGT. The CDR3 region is CASSGSVTDTQYF. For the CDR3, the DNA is TGTGCCAGCAGTGGGAGCGTCACAGATACGCAGTATTTT.

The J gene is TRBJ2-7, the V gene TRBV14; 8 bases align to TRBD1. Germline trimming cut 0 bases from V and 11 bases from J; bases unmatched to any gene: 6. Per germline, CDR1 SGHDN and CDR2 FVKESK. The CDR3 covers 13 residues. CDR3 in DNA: TGTGCCAGCAGCCAAGACCCCAGACAGGGGAAGTACTTC. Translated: CASSQDPRQGKYF.

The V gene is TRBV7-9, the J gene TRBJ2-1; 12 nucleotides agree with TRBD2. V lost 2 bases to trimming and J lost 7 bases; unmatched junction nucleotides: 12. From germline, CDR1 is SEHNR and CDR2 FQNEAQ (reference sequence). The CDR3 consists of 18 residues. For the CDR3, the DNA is TGTGCCAGCAGCTTACCATTCCGGACTAGCGGGATTCAGAATGAGCAGTTCTTC. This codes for CASSLPFRTSGIQNEQFF.

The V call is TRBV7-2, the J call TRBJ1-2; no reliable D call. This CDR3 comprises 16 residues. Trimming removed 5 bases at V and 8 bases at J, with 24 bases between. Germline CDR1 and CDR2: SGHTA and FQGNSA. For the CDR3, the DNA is TGTGCCAGCAGCCGAAGGAATACCGGGATCGGCGGAGGCTACACCTTC. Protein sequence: CASSRRNTGIGGGYTF.

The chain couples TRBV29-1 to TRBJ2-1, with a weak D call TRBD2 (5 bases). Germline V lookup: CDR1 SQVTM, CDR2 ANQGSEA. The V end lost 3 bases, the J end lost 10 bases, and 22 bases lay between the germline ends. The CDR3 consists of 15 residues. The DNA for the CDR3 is TGCAGCGTTGATAGAGGGCCCGCAGCGGAGAGGGAGCAGTTCTTC. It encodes CSVDRGPAAEREQFF.

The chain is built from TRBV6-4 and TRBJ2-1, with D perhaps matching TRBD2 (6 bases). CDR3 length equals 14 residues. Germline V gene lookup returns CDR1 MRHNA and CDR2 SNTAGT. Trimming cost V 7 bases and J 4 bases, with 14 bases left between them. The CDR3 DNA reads TGTGCCAGCAAAGTTGACAGCGGGTACAATGAGCAGTTCTTC. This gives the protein CASKVDSGYNEQFF.